This T cell receptor (beta chain) comes out of a study of shared clonotypes between healthy human individuals. Study findings and constraints: Estimated richness values were generally larger in naive subsets than in memory subsets.

Each subset's genomic DNA was shared equally among a number of immunoSEQ plates. Method: immunoSEQ multiplex PCR; TCRdb's copy keeps in-frame clones and lacks some. The sample holds roughly 2 million clones; 85% to 95% are singletons and the top ten take 0.1% to 0.15%. Comments on this clone: The target antigen is unknown.

Trimming took off 4 bases at V and 2 bases at J, with 11 bases between the two ends. CDR1 is SNHLY and CDR2 is FYNNEI in the germline V gene. CDR3 length equals 14 residues. The receptor was derived from a man aged 18 to 30 in good health. Sequenced material: naive CD4+ T cells sorted from blood. Subset noted: CD45RA+ positively selected. The gene calls are TRBV2 and TRBJ1-1, with D perhaps matching TRBD1 (5 bases). CDR3 residues: CASSGQIKNTEAFF. The CDR3 DNA reads as TGTGCCAGCAGTGGACAGATAAAAAACACTGAAGCTTTCTTT.